The 21 T cell receptor beta chains reported below all come from one sample, sequenced in a study of post-analysis software for immune sequencing data. General study findings and limits: With TRBV5-6, TRBV5-1 and TRBV20-1 included, 4 to 6 TRBV segments were more frequent in patients than in controls.

Which antigens these TCRs recognize remains unknown. Unique molecular identifiers featured in each of the TCR beta cDNA libraries. TCRdb re-analysed the PCR reads in MiXCR, keeping a single row per CDR3 protein. The profile shows 380,000 or so distinct CDR3 sequences, about a third of them singletons. Input material: blood. All receptors come from a girl aged 5 to 17 with multiple sclerosis.

This chain links TRBV7-8 with TRBJ1-5; D perhaps matches TRBD1 (6 bases). CDR1 and CDR2 (germline): SGHVS, FQNEAQ. V was cut by 5 bases and J by 7 bases, with 12 bases left in between. The CDR3 totals 13 residues. The chain's CDR3 is CASSPNRAQPQHF. CDR3 coding DNA: TGTGCCAGCAGCCCTAACAGGGCACAGCCCCAGCATTTT.

This sequence joins TRBV10-3 and TRBJ2-7; either TRBD1 or TRBD2 may supply D (6 bases each). The CDR3 is made up of 16 amino acids. The V and J ends lost 1 base and 0 bases respectively, with 13 bases between them. In germline, CDR1 is ENHRY, CDR2 SYGVKD. This CDR3 reads CAISEWGADSSYEQYF. For the CDR3, the DNA is TGTGCCATCAGTGAGTGGGGGGCGGACAGCTCCTACGAGCAGTACTTC.

This clonotype has just a few counts. J is TRBJ2-1 and V is TRBV27; 8 positions agree with TRBD2. There are 16 residues in the CDR3. The germline CDR1 and CDR2 sequences are MNHEY and SMNVEV (reference sequence). V shed 4 bases and J 4 bases; nucleotides not matched to a gene: 9. The CDR3 region is CASSSRRGASYNEQFF. The CDR3 DNA sequence: TGTGCCAGCAGTTCAAGGCGGGGGGCTTCATACAATGAGCAGTTCTTC.

This sequence joins TRBV6-6 and TRBJ1-3; D is perhaps TRBD1 (5 bases). Germline-derived CDR1 and CDR2 are MNHNY and SVGAGI (reference sequence). The ends were cut back, 6 bases at V and 0 bases at J, with 12 bases in the middle. This CDR3 is 15 amino acids long. CDR3 loop: CASSLQAASGNTIYF. CDR3 nucleotides: TGTGCCAGCAGCCTACAGGCCGCCTCTGGAAACACCATATATTTT.

The chain has TRBV28 and TRBJ1-4, with TRBD1 matching 7 bases. The V gene end was trimmed by 2 bases and the J gene end by 5 bases; junction bases not matched to a gene: 5. The germline gives CDR1 MDHEN, CDR2 SYDVKM. This CDR3 contains 15 residues. The CDR3 sequence: CASSLEGAGNEKLFF. The CDR3 DNA is TGTGCCAGCAGTTTAGAGGGGGCGGGGAATGAAAAACTGTTTTTT.

This clonotype was seen only a few times. The rearrangement uses TRBV3-1 and TRBJ1-2, with D perhaps matching TRBD1 (5 bases). The V gene's germline CDR1 is LGHDT and CDR2 YNNKEL (reference sequence). This CDR3 has 11 amino acids. V lost 4 bases and J 9 bases, leaving 9 bases between the germline ends. The CDR3 sequence is CASSLGRSYTF. The CDR3 DNA follows: TGTGCCAGCAGCCTGGGGCGCAGCTACACCTTC.

Here the CDR3 DNA reads TGTGCCAGCGGGCAGGGCTGGTCAGATACGCAGTATTTT. This sequence encodes CASGQGWSDTQYF. J is TRBJ2-3 and V is TRBV18; weak D call: TRBD1 (5 bases). Germline lookup yields CDR1 KGHSH and CDR2 LQKENI. V was pared by 8 bases and J by 4 bases, with 13 bases between. The CDR3 has 13 amino acids.

This sequence joins TRBV6-2 or TRBV6-3 and TRBJ2-1; weak D call: TRBD2 (6 bases). Germline V gene lookup returns CDR1 MNHEY and CDR2 SVGEGT. The germline V and J ends were trimmed by 5 bases and 3 bases, with 17 bases remaining between them. The CDR3 totals 16 residues. CDR3 sequence: CASSPLLIADYNEQFF. The CDR3 coding sequence is TGTGCCAGCAGTCCGCTCCTGATAGCGGACTACAATGAGCAGTTCTTC.

This clonotype came up a few times. The chain employs TRBV6-9 and TRBJ2-3, with 8 positions matching TRBD1. The J segment lost 2 bases and the V segment lost 5 bases, leaving 6 bases of the junction unmatched. This CDR3 region has 15 residues. Looked up from germline, CDR1 is MNHGY and CDR2 is SVAAGI. The CDR3 reads CASSRRDRSTDTQYF. CDR3 bases: TGTGCCAGCAGTCGTAGGGACAGGTCCACAGATACGCAGTATTTT.

This chain joins TRBV4-3 and TRBJ2-7; maybe TRBD1 (6 bases). Per the germline V gene, CDR1 is LGHNA and CDR2 is YSLEER. The CDR3 is 13 amino acids. Trimming took 5 bases from V and 7 from J, leaving 15 bases between them. CDR3 nucleotides: TGCGCCAGCAGCAGGGACACGCGAAAAGAGCAGTACTTC. Residues: CASSRDTRKEQYF.

J is TRBJ2-7 and V is TRBV12-3 or TRBV12-4; D is ambiguous. This CDR3 spans 11 amino acids. The V gene lost 6 bases and the J gene lost 5 bases, with 8 bases spanning the gap. In DNA, the CDR3 is TGTGCCAGCAGCCCGTCTGACGAGCAGTACTTC. Protein: CASSPSDEQYF.

This sequence joins TRBV5-1 and TRBJ2-3, with 7 bases aligning to TRBD2. CDR1 SGHRS and CDR2 YFSETQ come from the germline V gene. The CDR3 totals 16 residues. J gave up 0 bases and V 3 bases, and 7 bases lay outside the gene matches. CDR3: CASSSEPGGSTDTQYF. The CDR3 DNA sequence: TGCGCCAGCAGCTCGGAGCCGGGGGGAAGCACAGATACGCAGTATTTT.

The V and J genes are TRBV27 and TRBJ2-1; D remains ambiguous. Per the germline V gene, CDR1 is MNHEY and CDR2 is SMNVEV (reference sequence). CDR3 size: 16 residues. Trimming removed 0 bases at V and 2 bases at J, with 11 bases between. The CDR3 sequence: CASSLSKLLAYNEQFF. DNA of the CDR3: TGTGCCAGCAGTTTATCCAAGCTTTTAGCCTACAATGAGCAGTTCTTC.

This clonotype turned up a few times. The CDR3 DNA sequence: TGTGCCAGCAGCTTACCGGGACAGGGGGCAAGAGATACGCAGTATTTT. Its protein product is CASSLPGQGARDTQYF. The rearrangement uses TRBV5-6 and TRBJ2-3; TRBD1 agrees at 12 bases. Looked up from germline, CDR1 is SGHDT and CDR2 is YYEEEE. The ends lost 2 bases at V and 5 bases at J; junction bases unmatched: 6. The CDR3 spans 16 residues.

The chain joins TRBV7-9 to TRBJ2-1; TRBD1 might be the D (5 bases). Germline loops: CDR1 SEHNR, CDR2 FQNEAQ (reference sequence). The CDR3 covers 16 residues. V was trimmed by 1 base and J by 0 bases, leaving 10 bases between them. CDR3 sequence: CASSLVLGASYNEQFF. The CDR3 coding sequence is TGTGCCAGCAGCTTAGTTCTAGGGGCCTCCTACAATGAGCAGTTCTTC.

The gene calls are TRBV13 and TRBJ2-7; 7 nucleotides line up with TRBD1. Germline V gene lookup returns CDR1 PRHDT and CDR2 FYEKMQ (reference sequence). CDR3 length equals 14 residues. V dropped 5 bases and J dropped 3; count of bases not matched to a gene: 7. The CDR3 region has the DNA TGTGCCAGCAGCCAAGGGGGCAAATACTACGAGCAGTACTTC. Its protein is CASSQGGKYYEQYF.

This clonotype was recorded many times. The genes are TRBV20-1 and TRBJ2-5; D gene uncertain. The CDR3 is made up of 13 amino acids. The germline V and J ends were trimmed by 2 bases and 5 bases, with 12 bases remaining between them. Germline values: CDR1 DFQATT, CDR2 SNEGSKA (reference sequence). The chain's CDR3 is CSARSRAGETQYF. The CDR3 DNA sequence: TGCAGTGCTAGAAGCCGGGCTGGGGAGACCCAGTACTTC.

The rearrangement uses TRBV7-9 and TRBJ2-4; tentatively, D is TRBD2 (6 bases). The germline CDR1 and CDR2 sequences are SEHNR and FQNEAQ (reference sequence). V was pared by 1 base and J by 2 bases, with 15 bases between. This CDR3 comprises 17 residues. CDR3 nucleotide sequence: TGTGCCAGCAGCTTAGACCGGGAGATGTTCTCCAAAAACATTCAGTACTTC. Protein sequence: CASSLDREMFSKNIQYF.

The chain is built from TRBV4-2 and TRBJ2-5, with 8 nucleotides matching TRBD1. The CDR3 spans 16 residues. V was pared by 3 bases and J by 3 bases, with 9 bases of the junction left unmatched. Germline lookup yields CDR1 LGHNA and CDR2 YNFKEQ. The CDR3 loop reads CASSHLDTGGKETQYF. The CDR3 region has the DNA TGTGCCAGCAGCCACCTCGATACAGGGGGAAAAGAGACCCAGTACTTC.

This clonotype was seen a few times. This chain uses TRBV4-2 with TRBJ2-3; TRBD1 matches 8 bases. Germline V gene data show CDR1 as LGHNA and CDR2 as YNFKEQ. After removal of 1 base from V and 1 base from J, the junction contained 4 bases not matched to a gene. CDR3 length equals 16 residues. The CDR3 bases are TGTGCCAGCAGCCAAGGTGACAGGGGTGGCACAGATACGCAGTATTTT. It yields the protein CASSQGDRGGTDTQYF.

J is TRBJ2-7 and V is TRBV6-5, with D perhaps matching TRBD1 (5 bases). The germline V and J ends were trimmed by 0 bases and 6 bases, with 12 bases remaining between them. Germline V gene sequence: CDR1 MNHEY, CDR2 SVGAGI. There are 14 residues in the CDR3. The CDR3 DNA reads as TGTGCCAGCAGTTACTCCTCAGGGATCGGCGAGCAGTACTTC. This encodes CASSYSSGIGEQYF.